This record concerns one T cell receptor beta chain sequence. This clone was recorded once. Which antigen it targets is not known. Base qualities were left out, and no much larger clone turns up one base away. The immunoSEQ Assay, a bias-controlled multiplex PCR, was used to amplify TCRbeta CDR3 regions from genomic DNA. In the authors' own workflow: Nucleated cell counts per sample were estimated from amplification of reference gene primers within the assay. To quantify the absolute abundance of each unique TCRbeta CDR3 rearrangement, sequence reads were collapsed and filtered. For each sample, productive Simpson clonality was calculated by taking the square root of Simpson's diversity index across productive rearrangements. TCRdb holds this immuneACCESS table with in-frame rearrangements only. Some clones are missing; in checked studies, unresolved V genes explain under half, and the rest has no known cause. V, J and clone size reflect that table, while D and trimming were determined from the DNA. In this sample the table shows 250,000 to 300,000 clones, approximately 90% of which occur a single time. The ten largest clones take up roughly 6% of the sample.

The data belong to a study of blood T cell repertoires in COVID-19 (dated by TCRdb to the early 2020s). Study-level background: The collaborator samples originated in the United States, Italy and Spain and spanned the acute and convalescent phases of COVID-19. Where HLA class I and class II types were available, the types were taken from metadata supplied by the sample provider, not from assay-based typing. Samples were obtained from the ongoing ImmuneRACE study (first 160 participants) and from about 1,300 subjects provided by 6 global collaborators. The prospective study material was composed of cDNA or gDNA derived from T cells, B-cell-depleted T cells, or PBMCs. Subjects who had been exposed to COVID-19, were actively infected with it, or had recovered from it provided the deeply sampled blood TCRbeta repertoires that made up the dataset. The repertoires were released in a freely available public database intended as a resource for research on the immune response to SARS-CoV-2. The sample metadata nearly always contained a de-identified subject ID, COVID-19 status, age in years and sex. Here is what the overall study found, with its caveats: Clinical and demographic metadata were provided uncurated, with the amount varying by source and participant.

The V end loses 2 bases and the J end loses 1 base, and a stretch of 5 bases separates them. CDR1 SGHTA and CDR2 FQGNSA were looked up in the germline V gene. The CDR3 runs 13 amino acids, cysteine and phenylalanine included. Only the CDR3 DNA stays, 39 bases, in frame from base 1. One collaborating source in Seattle enrolled patients while the patients were actively infected and followed the patients over time throughout the course of disease. The collaborating institutions used their own protocols to collect whole blood in K2EDTA tubes. For TCRbeta analysis, collaborators shipped samples in one of three forms: frozen whole blood, isolated PBMCs, or DNA extracted from either of those sample types.

The rearrangement combines TRBV7-2 with TRBJ1-2; there is no confident call for the D gene. The source of this sequence is a woman aged 45 to 65 with COVID-19, enrolled during active disease. Material: peripheral blood. For the CDR3, the sequence is CASSLPNNYGYTF. The sequence in DNA is TGTGCCAGCAGCTTACCAAATAACTATGGCTACACCTTC. Supplemented by the reference TRBV7-2 and TRBJ1-2 proteins around the CDR3, the complete variable domain is GAGVSQSPSNKVTEKGKDVELRCDPISGHTALYWYRQSLGQGLEFLIYFQGNSAPDKSGLPSDRFSAERTGGSVSTLTIQRTQQEDSAVYLCASSLPNNYGYTFGSGTRLTVV.